This T cell receptor beta chain was identified during a study of blood T cell repertoires in COVID-19. V was cut by 0 bases and J by 5 bases, with 12 bases left in between. The CDR3 contains 16 residues. Germline loops: CDR1 SGHRS, CDR2 YFSETQ. Per the study methods: How many nucleated cells were present was estimated from reference gene primer amplification. Here immunoSEQ multiplex PCR was the method, and the copy in TCRdb shows in-frame clones only, minus some. Clonal size and the V and J genes are those of that table, whereas D and trimming came from the DNA. The sample has 95,000 to 100,000 clones, about 84% seen once; the top ten hold approximately 12%.

The chain employs TRBV5-1 and TRBJ2-6; possible D gene TRBD1, 6 bases. The sequenced sample consisted of peripheral blood. This receptor was identified in a woman older than 75 with acute or convalescent COVID-19. CDR3 in amino acids: CASSLVGGARANVLTF. The CDR3 bases are TGCGCCAGCAGCTTGGTTGGGGGCGCACGGGCCAACGTCCTGACTTTC.